The present T cell receptor beta chain was sequenced within a study of shared clonotypes between healthy human individuals. Worth noting for this clone: Other DNA sequences in this sample translate to the same CDR3.

CDR3 size: 13 residues. Germline CDR1 and CDR2: KGHSH and LQKENI. Trimming cost V 3 bases and J 4 bases, with 7 bases left between them. It was 300 ng DNA, 25,000 to 35,000 T cell genomes, that went into each replicate PCR of unsorted PBMC. Bulk PBMC genomic DNA spanned ten immunoSEQ deep plates. The protocol was immunoSEQ multiplex PCR, while the TCRdb copy is restricted to in-frame clones and leaves out a portion. The sample includes about 490,000 clones, approximately 80% seen only once; the top ten take approximately 12%. All donors were healthy HIV-negative adults lacking recent acute infections or vaccinations.

The specimen sequenced was PBMCs. The V and J genes are TRBV18 and TRBJ1-5, with D unresolved. The receptor comes from a woman aged 35 to 49 in good health. Some clones in this sample may be carry-over from other donors' samples. CDR3 sequence reads: CASSPDGNQPQHF. CDR3 DNA sequence: TGTGCCAGCTCACCTGACGGGAATCAGCCCCAGCATTTT.